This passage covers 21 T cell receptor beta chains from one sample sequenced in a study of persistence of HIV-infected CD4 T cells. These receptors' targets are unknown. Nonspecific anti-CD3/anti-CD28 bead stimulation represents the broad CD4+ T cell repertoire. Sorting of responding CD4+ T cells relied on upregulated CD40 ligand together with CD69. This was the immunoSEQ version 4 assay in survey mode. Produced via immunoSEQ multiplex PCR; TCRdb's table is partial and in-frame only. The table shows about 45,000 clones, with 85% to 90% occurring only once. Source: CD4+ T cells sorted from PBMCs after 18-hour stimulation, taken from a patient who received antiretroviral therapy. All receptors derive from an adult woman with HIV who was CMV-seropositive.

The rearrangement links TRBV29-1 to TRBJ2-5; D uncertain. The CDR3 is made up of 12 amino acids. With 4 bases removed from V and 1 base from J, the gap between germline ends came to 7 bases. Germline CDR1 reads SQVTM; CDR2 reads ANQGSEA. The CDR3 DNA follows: TGCAGCGTTGGGGATTTCCAAGAGACCCAGTACTTC. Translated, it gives CSVGDFQETQYF. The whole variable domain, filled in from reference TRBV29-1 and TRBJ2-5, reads SAVISQKPSRDICQRGTSLTIQCQVDSQVTMMFWYRQQPGQSLTLIATANQGSEATYESGFVIDKFPISRPNLTFSTLTVSNMSPEDSSIYLCSVGDFQETQYFGPGTRLLVL.

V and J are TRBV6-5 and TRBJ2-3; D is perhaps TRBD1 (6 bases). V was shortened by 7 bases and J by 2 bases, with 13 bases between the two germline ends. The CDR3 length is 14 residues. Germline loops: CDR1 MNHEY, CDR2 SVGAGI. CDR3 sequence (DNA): TGTGCCAGCACAGGGGCGAGGGTCACAGATACGCAGTATTTT. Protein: CASTGARVTDTQYF.

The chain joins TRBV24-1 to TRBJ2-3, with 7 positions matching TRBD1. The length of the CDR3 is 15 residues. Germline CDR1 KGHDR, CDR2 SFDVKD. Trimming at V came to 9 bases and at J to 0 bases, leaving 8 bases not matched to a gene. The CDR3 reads CATSKGQSSTDTQYF. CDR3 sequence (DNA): TGTGCCACCTCGAAGGGACAGTCTAGCACAGATACGCAGTATTTT.

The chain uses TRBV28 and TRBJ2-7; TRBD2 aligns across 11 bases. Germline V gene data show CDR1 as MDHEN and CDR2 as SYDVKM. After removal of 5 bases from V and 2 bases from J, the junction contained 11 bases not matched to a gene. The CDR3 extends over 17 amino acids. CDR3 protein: CASSPPTSGIRTYEQYF. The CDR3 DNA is TGTGCCAGCAGTCCCCCGACTAGCGGGATTCGAACCTACGAGCAGTACTTC.

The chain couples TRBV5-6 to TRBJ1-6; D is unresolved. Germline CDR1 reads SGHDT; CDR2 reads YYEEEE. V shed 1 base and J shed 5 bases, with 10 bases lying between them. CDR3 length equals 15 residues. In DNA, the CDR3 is TGTGCCAGCAGCTTGTTTACCCCCAATAATTCACCCCTCCACTTT. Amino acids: CASSLFTPNNSPLHF. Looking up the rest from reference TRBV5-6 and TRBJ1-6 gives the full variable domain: DAGVTQSPTHLIKTRGQQVTLRCSPKSGHDTVSWYQQALGQGPQFIFQYYEEEERQRGNFPDRFSGHQFPNYSSELNVNALLLGDSALYLCASSLFTPNNSPLHFGNGTRLTVT.

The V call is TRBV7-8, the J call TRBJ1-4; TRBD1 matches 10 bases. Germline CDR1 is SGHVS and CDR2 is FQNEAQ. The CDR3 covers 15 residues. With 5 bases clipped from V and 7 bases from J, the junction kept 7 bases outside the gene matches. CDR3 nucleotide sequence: TGTGCCAGCAGCCTTGACAGGGGGCAATTTGAAAAACTGTTTTTT. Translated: CASSLDRGQFEKLFF. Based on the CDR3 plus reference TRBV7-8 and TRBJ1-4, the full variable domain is GAGVSQSPRYKVAKRGQDVALRCDPISGHVSLFWYQQALGQGPEFLTYFQNEAQLDKSGLPSDRFFAERPEGSVSTLKIQRTQQEDSAVYLCASSLDRGQFEKLFFGSGTQLSVL.

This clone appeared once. The DNA of the CDR3 is TGCGCCAGCAGCCCCCGGGGCGGAGCTGAAGCTTTCTTT. It codes for CASSPRGGAEAFF. The V gene is TRBV5-1, the J gene TRBJ1-1, with a tentative D call TRBD1 (5 bases). The CDR3 is 13 amino acids. Germline V gives CDR1 SGHRS, CDR2 YFSETQ. Trimming cost V 4 bases and J 6 bases, with 13 bases left between them.

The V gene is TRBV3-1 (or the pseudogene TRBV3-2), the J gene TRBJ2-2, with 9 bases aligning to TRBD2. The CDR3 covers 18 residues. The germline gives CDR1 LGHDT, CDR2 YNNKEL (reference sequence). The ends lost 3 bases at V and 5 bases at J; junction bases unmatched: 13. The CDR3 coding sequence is TGTGCCAGCAGCCACTATGTATCTAGCGGGATAGAAACCGGGGAGCTGTTTTTT. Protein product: CASSHYVSSGIETGELFF.

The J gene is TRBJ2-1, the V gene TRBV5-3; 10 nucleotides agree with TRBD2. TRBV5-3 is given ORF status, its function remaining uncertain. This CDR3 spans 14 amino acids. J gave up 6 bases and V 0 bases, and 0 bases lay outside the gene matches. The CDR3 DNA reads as TGTGCCAGAAGCTTGGCTAGCGGGAGCAATGAGCAGTTCTTC. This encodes CARSLASGSNEQFF.

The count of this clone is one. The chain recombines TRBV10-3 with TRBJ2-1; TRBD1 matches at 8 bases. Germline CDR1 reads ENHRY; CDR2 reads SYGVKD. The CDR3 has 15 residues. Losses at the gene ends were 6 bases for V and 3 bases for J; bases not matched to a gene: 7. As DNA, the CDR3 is TGTGCCATCAGCGCCTCAGACAGGGGCTACAATGAGCAGTTCTTC. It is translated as CAISASDRGYNEQFF.

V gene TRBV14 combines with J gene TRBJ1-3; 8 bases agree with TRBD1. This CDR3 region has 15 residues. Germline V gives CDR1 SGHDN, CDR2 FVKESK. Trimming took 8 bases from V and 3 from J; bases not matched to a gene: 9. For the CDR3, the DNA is TGTGCCAGCTCCCTCCAGGGGGCCGGTGGAAACACCATATATTTT. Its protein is CASSLQGAGGNTIYF.

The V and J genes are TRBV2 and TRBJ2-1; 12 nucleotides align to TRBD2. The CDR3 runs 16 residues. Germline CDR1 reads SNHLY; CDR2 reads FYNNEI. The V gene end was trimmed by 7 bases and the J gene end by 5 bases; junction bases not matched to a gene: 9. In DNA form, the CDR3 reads TGTGCCAGCAACAGGCCTAGCGGGAGGGGAGACAATGAGCAGTTCTTC. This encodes CASNRPSGRGDNEQFF.

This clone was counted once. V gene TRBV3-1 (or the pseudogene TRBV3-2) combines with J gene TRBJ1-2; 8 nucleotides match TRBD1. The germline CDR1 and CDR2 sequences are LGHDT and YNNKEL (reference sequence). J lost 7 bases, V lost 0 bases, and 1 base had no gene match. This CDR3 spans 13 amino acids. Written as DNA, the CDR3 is TGTGCCAGCAGCCAAGATGGACAGGGTGGCTACACCTTC. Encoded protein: CASSQDGQGGYTF.

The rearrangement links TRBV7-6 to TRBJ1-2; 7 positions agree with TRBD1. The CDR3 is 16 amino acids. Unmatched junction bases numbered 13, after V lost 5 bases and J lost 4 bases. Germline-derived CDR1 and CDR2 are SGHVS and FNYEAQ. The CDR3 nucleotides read TGTGCCAGCAGCCCACTAAAGGGACAGATTTTCTATGGCTACACCTTC. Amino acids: CASSPLKGQIFYGYTF.

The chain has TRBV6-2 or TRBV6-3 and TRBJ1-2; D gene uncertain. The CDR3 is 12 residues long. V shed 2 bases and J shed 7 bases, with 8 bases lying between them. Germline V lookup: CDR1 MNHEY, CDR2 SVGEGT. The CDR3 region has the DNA TGTGCCAGCAGTTACCGGGTGACTGGCTACACCTTC. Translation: CASSYRVTGYTF.

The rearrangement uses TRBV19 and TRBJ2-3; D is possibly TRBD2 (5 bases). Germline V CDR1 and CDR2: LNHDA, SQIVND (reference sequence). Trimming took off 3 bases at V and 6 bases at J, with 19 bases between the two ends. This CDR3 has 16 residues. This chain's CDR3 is CASSIAGSGFSDTQYF. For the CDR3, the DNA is TGTGCCAGTAGTATCGCCGGAAGCGGATTCTCCGATACGCAGTATTTT. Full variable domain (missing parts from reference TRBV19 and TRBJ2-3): DGGITQSPKYLFRKEGQNVTLSCEQNLNHDAMYWYRQDPGQGLRLIYYSQIVNDFQKGDIAEGYSVSREKKESFPLTVTSAQKNPTAFYLCASSIAGSGFSDTQYFGPGTRLTVL.

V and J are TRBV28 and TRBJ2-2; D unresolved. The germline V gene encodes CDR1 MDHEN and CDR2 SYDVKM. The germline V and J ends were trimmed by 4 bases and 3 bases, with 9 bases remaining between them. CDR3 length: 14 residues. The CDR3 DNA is TGTGCCAGCAGTTCCCCAATGGACACCGGGGAGCTGTTTTTT. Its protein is CASSSPMDTGELFF. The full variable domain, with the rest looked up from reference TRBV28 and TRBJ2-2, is DVKVTQSSRYLVKRTGEKVFLECVQDMDHENMFWYRQDPGLGLRLIYFSYDVKMKEKGDIPEGYSVSREKKERFSLILESASTNQTSMYLCASSSPMDTGELFFGEGSRLTVL.

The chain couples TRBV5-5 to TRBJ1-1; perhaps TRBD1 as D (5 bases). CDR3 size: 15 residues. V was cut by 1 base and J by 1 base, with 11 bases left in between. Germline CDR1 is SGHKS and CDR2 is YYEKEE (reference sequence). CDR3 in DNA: TGTGCCAGCAGCTTGTGGGGCAGCTGGAACACTGAAGCTTTCTTT. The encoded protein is CASSLWGSWNTEAFF.

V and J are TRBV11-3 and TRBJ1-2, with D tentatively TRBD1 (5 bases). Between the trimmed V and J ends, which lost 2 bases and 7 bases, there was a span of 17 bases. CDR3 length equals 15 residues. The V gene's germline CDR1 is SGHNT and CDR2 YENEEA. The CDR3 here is CASSLQGRKGSGYTF. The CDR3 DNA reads TGTGCCAGCAGCTTACAGGGTAGGAAAGGCTCTGGCTACACCTTC.

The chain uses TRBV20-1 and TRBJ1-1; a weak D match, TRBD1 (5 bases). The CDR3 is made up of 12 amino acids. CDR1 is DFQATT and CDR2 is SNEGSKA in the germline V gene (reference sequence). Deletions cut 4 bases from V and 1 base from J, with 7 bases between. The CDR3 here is CSANDRNTEAFF. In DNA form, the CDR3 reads TGCAGTGCTAATGACAGGAACACTGAAGCTTTCTTT.

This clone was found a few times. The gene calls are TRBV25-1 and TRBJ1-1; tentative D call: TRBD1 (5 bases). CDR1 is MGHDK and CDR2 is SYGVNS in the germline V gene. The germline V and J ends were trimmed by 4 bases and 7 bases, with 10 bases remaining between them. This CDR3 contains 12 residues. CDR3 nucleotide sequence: TGTGCCAGCAGTGGGGGCGGCTTTGAAGCTTTCTTT. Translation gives CASSGGGFEAFF.